The clone carrying this T cell receptor beta chain was recorded many times. RNA transcripts served as the template for amplifying TCR beta CDR3 regions. The TCR CDR3 first-round RT-PCR relied on the HTBI primer set. MiXCR, applied by TCRdb to the multiplex PCR reads, yields one record per CDR3 protein. This table holds 700,000 to 850,000 distinct CDR3 sequences, approximately 36% found once. The data were taken from a study of T cells in Graves' hyperthyroidism and ophthalmopathy. Each patient was aged 18 to 65 and had newly diagnosed hyperthyroidism of under 2 months' duration. Diagnoses used clinical symptoms, serum thyroxine and TRAb, thyroid ultrasound and orbital computed tomography. The TCR comes from a woman aged 40 to 55 with Graves' hyperthyroidism. Sequencing was performed on blood.

DNA for the CDR3: TGTGCCAGCAGCACTACCGGGACAGGAGCCTACGAGCAGTACTTC. Amino acids: CASSTTGTGAYEQYF. The chain links TRBV7-3 to TRBJ2-7, with 8 nucleotides matching TRBD1. V lost 5 bases, J lost 2 bases, and 8 bases stayed unmatched. The germline CDR1 and CDR2 sequences are SGHTA and FQGTGA. CDR3 length: 15 residues.